This note documents a single TCR beta chain sequence. This sample is drawn from a study of blood T cell repertoires in COVID-19. Study background: Acute and convalescent COVID-19 samples came from the United States, Italy and Spain.

The CDR3 extends over 16 amino acids. Germline assignment: CDR1 WSHSY and CDR2 SAAADI. Trimming removed 5 bases from V and 2 bases from J; junction bases left unmatched: 11. Per the original methods: Reference gene primer amplification gave estimated nucleated cell counts. Assay: immunoSEQ multiplex PCR; the TCRdb copy retains only in-frame clones and omits some. V and J calls and clone size are copied from that table; D and trimming were computed from the DNA. The profile shows hundreds of thousands of clones, approximately 79% of them singletons. The chain couples TRBV10-2 to TRBJ2-7; 8 nucleotides agree with TRBD2. Sequenced input: peripheral blood. This TCR was recovered from a woman aged 40 to 49 with active or convalescent COVID-19. CDR3 residues: CASSTTKRGGTYEQYV. For the CDR3, the DNA is TGCGCCAGCAGTACCACTAAACGGGGGGGAACCTACGAGCAGTACGTC.